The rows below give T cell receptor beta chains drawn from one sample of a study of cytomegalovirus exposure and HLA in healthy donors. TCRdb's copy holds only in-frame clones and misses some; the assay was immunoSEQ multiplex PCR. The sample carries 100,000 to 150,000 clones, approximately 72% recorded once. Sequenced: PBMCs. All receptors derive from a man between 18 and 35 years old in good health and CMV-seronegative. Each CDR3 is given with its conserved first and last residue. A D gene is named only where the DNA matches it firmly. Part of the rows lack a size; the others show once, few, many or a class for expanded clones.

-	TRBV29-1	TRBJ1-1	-	TGCAGCGCACAAACAGGTTCGAACACTGAAGCTTTCTTT	CSAQTGSNTEAFF
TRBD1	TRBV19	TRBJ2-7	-	TGTGCCAGCAGACAGGGCCCCACCTACGAGCAGTACTTC	CASRQGPTYEQYF
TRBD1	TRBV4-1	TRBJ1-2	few	TGCGCCAGCAGCCAATCGGGACAGGGGGACTATGGCTACACCTTC	CASSQSGQGDYGYTF
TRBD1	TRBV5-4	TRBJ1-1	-	TGTGCCAGCAGCTTGGACGTCAGGGGGTGGGGGACTGAAGCTTTCTTT	CASSLDVRGWGTEAFF
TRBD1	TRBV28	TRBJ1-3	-	TGTGCCAGCAGGACAGGGGGCTACCGGGGAAACACCATATATTTT	CASRTGGYRGNTIYF
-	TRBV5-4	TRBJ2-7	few	TGTGCCAGCAGCACGTCCGGGACCTACGAGCAGTACTTC	CASSTSGTYEQYF
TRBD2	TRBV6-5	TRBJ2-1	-	TGTGCCAGCAGTTACGTGGCGGGAGATAAGAATGAGCAGTTCTTC	CASSYVAGDKNEQFF
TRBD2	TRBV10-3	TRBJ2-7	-	TGTGCCATCAGTGGGATGACTAGCGGCTACGAGCAGTACTTC	CAISGMTSGYEQYF
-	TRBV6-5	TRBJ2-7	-	TGTGCCAGCAGTTACTCTCGGGGAGAGCAGTACTTC	CASSYSRGEQYF
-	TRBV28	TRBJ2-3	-	TGTGCCAGCAGTTTTTATCCGACAGATACGCAGTATTTT	CASSFYPTDTQYF
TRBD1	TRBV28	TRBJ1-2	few	TGTGCCAGCAGTTTAGGGACAGATTACTATGGCTACACCTTC	CASSLGTDYYGYTF
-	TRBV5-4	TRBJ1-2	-	TGTGCCAGCAGGAGGATAGCTAACTATGGCTACACCTTC	CASRRIANYGYTF
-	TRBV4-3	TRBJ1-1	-	TGCGCCAGCAGCCAAGACCCTCCGAATAGAAATAAGAACACTGAAGCTTTCTTT	CASSQDPPNRNKNTEAFF
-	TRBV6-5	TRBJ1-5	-	TGTGCCAGCAGCTCCGCCTATAGCAATCAGCCCCAGCATTTT	CASSSAYSNQPQHF
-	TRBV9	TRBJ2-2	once	TGTGCCAGCAGCGTAGATGGGAGGAGGTTGTTGACCGGGGAGCTGTTTTTT	CASSVDGRRLLTGELFF
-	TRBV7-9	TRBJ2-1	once	TGTGCCAGCATTCACACCCTCCCGGGGGGCAGGTCCTACAATGAGCAGTTCTTC	CASIHTLPGGRSYNEQFF
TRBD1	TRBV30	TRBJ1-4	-	TGTGCCTGGGCTACAGGGGGCAGAGCTAATGAAAAACTGTTTTTT	CAWATGGRANEKLFF
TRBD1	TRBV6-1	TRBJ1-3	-	TGTGCCAGCAGTGAATTGACAGGGGCCATCTCTGGAAACACCATATATTTT	CASSELTGAISGNTIYF
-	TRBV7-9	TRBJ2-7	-	TGTGCCAGCAGCTTAAGACAGTCCTACGAGCAGTACTTC	CASSLRQSYEQYF
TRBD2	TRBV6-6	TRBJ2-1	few	TGTGCCAGGGACGGCGGGGGGGCCCATGAGCAGTTCTTC	CARDGGGAHEQFF
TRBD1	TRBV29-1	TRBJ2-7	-	TGCAGCGTTTCTGGACAGGGGGCTTCCTACGAGCAGTACTTC	CSVSGQGASYEQYF
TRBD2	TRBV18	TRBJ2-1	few	TGTGCCAGCTCATTGACTAGCGGGGGTGTGGATGAGCAGTTCTTC	CASSLTSGGVDEQFF
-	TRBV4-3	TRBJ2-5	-	TGCGCCAGCAGCCAAGATCCAGGGCCGGAGACCCAGTACTTC	CASSQDPGPETQYF
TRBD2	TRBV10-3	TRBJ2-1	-	TGTGCCATCAGTGGGGTGACTAGCGGGACTTTAGGCAATGAGCAGTTCTTC	CAISGVTSGTLGNEQFF
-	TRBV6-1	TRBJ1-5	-	TGTGCCAGCAGTGAAAAGCAGGGGTATAGCAATCAGCCCCAGCATTTT	CASSEKQGYSNQPQHF
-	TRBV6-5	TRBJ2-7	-	TGTGCCATAGGCAGGGCAGGGTCCCACGAGCAGTACTTC	CAIGRAGSHEQYF
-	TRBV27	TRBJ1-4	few	TGTGCCAGCAGACGAGGGCAAACAAATGAAAAACTGTTTTTT	CASRRGQTNEKLFF
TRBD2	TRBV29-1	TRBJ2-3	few	TGCAGCGTTGTAAAAGCGGGGGAGGGCTCTAGCACAGATACGCAGTATTTT	CSVVKAGEGSSTDTQYF
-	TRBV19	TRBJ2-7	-	TGTGCCAGTAGTCTCGGGGACTCCTACGAGCAGTACTTC	CASSLGDSYEQYF
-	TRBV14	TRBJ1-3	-	TGTGCCAGCAGCCCAGGGACATTTCGCTCTGGAAACACCATATATTTT	CASSPGTFRSGNTIYF
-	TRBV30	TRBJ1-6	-	TGTGCCTGGAACTCGGGAGAATATAATTCACCCCTCCACTTT	CAWNSGEYNSPLHF
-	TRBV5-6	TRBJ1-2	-	TGTGCCAGCAGCTTTCCGCCCGTTTGGGGGGTTACTAATGGCTACACCTTC	CASSFPPVWGVTNGYTF
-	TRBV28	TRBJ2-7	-	TGTGCCAGCAGTTTGGTCAGTCGCGAGCAGTACTTC	CASSLVSREQYF
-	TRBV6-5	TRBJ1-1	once	TGTGCCAGCGGCACAGGGACGGTTAACACTGAAGCTTTCTTT	CASGTGTVNTEAFF
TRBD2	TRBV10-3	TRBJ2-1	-	TGTGCCATCAGCAGACTAGCGGGAGTGAGTGAGCAGTTCTTC	CAISRLAGVSEQFF
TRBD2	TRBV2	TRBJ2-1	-	TGTGCCAGCCAGGGCGTTGGTGCCGGGGGGAAGCCTGGTGAGCAGTTCTTC	CASQGVGAGGKPGEQFF
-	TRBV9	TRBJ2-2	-	TGTGCCAGCAGCGGCGGACGACAGGCCACCGGGGAGCTGTTTTTT	CASSGGRQATGELFF
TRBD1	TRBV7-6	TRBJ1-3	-	TGTGCCAGCAGCCCCGGGACAGGGCTGGGAAACACCATATATTTT	CASSPGTGLGNTIYF
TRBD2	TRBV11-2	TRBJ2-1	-	TGTGCCAGCAGCCTTCATACGGGACTAGCGGGAGGGGATGAGCAGTTCTTC	CASSLHTGLAGGDEQFF
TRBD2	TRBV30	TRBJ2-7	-	TGTGCCTGGATCGGGGGGTACGAGCAGTACTTC	CAWIGGYEQYF
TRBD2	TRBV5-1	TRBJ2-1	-	TGCGCCAGCAGCCCGCGACTAGCGGGGGGCCTCAATGAGCAGTTCTTC	CASSPRLAGGLNEQFF
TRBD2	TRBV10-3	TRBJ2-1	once	TGTGCCATCAGGAATAGCGGGAGAGGTTCCTACAATGAGCAGTTCTTC	CAIRNSGRGSYNEQFF
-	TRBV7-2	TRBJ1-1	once	TGTGCCAGCAGCCAGGAACGGGGGATGGACACTGAAGCTTTCTTT	CASSQERGMDTEAFF
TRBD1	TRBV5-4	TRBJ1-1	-	TGTGCCAGCAGCTTGATGGGACAGAAAGCTTTCTTT	CASSLMGQKAFF
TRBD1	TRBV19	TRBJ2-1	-	TGTGCCAGCCGGTGGACAGGTAGACGGGGTGAGCAGTTCTTC	CASRWTGRRGEQFF
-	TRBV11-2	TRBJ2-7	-	TGTGCCAGCAGCCTCGGGACTGCTCTCTCCTACGAGCAGTACTTC	CASSLGTALSYEQYF
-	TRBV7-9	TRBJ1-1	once	TGTGCCAGCAGCGAAATCACAGGGACCGCTGAAGCTTTCTTT	CASSEITGTAEAFF
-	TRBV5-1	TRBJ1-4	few	TGCGCCAGCAGCTTGGCTACAACTAATGAAAAACTGTTTTTT	CASSLATTNEKLFF
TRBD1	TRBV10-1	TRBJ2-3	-	TGCGCCAGCGACGCGGACAGGGCTTTTGCAGATACGCAGTATTTT	CASDADRAFADTQYF
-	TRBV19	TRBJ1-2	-	TGTGCCTGTCGCGCCCTATATACCGGTGGCTACACCTTC	CACRALYTGGYTF
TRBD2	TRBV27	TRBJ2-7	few	TGTGCCAGCAGACCTAGAGGGGGGACTAGCTCCTACGAGCAGTACTTC	CASRPRGGTSSYEQYF
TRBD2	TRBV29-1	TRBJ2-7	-	TGCAGCGTTGAAGCGAATACTAGCGGGGACTACGAGCAGTACTTC	CSVEANTSGDYEQYF
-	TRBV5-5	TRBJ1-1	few	TGTGCCAGCAGCTTGGGAGTTGTCCCTGAAGCTTTCTTT	CASSLGVVPEAFF
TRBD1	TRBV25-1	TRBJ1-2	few	TGTGCCAGCTGGGGGTTAACAGGGGGCGCGTATGGCTACACCTTC	CASWGLTGGAYGYTF
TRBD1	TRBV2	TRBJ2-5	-	TGTGCCAGCAGTGAAAGAAGGACAGGTAGTTTGGTGACCCAGTACTTC	CASSERRTGSLVTQYF
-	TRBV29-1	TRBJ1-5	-	TGCAGCGTTGTTGCAGGCGGGAGCAATCAGCCCCAGCATTTT	CSVVAGGSNQPQHF
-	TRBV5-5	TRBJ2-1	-	TGTGCCAGCAGCTCCGTGTATGAGCAGTTCTTC	CASSSVYEQFF